One sample yielded the 7 T cell receptor beta chains listed below, sequenced in a study of beta chain features in type 1 diabetes. Since all of the isolated RNA was reverse transcribed, expressed TCRB transcripts were what got sequenced. Profiled with immunoSEQ multiplex PCR; TCRdb holds only in-frame clones, not every one. The sample yields more than 150,000 clones, around 10% seen once. Specimen: central memory CD4+ T cells from blood. These receptors were taken from a man aged 18 to 30 in good health.

The sample holds a few counts of this clone. The V gene is TRBV10-3, the J gene TRBJ2-3; 8 nucleotides match TRBD1. Germline trimming cut 6 bases from V and 0 bases from J; bases unmatched to any gene: 5. The germline V gene has CDR1 ENHRY and CDR2 SYGVKD. There are 15 residues in the CDR3. In DNA form, the CDR3 reads TGTGCCATCAGGGGGACAGGTACTAGCACAGATACGCAGTATTTT. Protein: CAIRGTGTSTDTQYF.

This chain joins TRBV2 and TRBJ2-3; D unresolved. Germline V gene sequence: CDR1 SNHLY, CDR2 FYNNEI. There are 12 residues in the CDR3. V lost 2 bases and J 8 bases, leaving 8 bases between the germline ends. CDR3 region: CASSERAATQYF. CDR3 DNA: TGTGCCAGCAGTGAAAGGGCAGCTACGCAGTATTTT. The variable domain in full, completed from reference TRBV2 and TRBJ2-3, reads EPEVTQTPSHQVTQMGQEVILRCVPISNHLYFYWYRQILGQKVEFLVSFYNNEISEKSEIFDDQFSVERPDGSNFTLKIRSTKLEDSAMYFCASSERAATQYFGPGTRLTVL.

This clone has just a few counts. V usage is TRBV30 and J usage is TRBJ2-7, with no clear D. V was shortened by 4 bases and J by 2 bases, with 15 bases between the two germline ends. This CDR3 contains 14 residues. CDR1 and CDR2 (germline): GTSNPN, SVGIG (reference sequence). The CDR3: CAWILPGKTYEQYF. CDR3 bases: TGTGCCTGGATATTACCAGGCAAGACCTACGAGCAGTACTTC.

The J gene is TRBJ2-3, the V gene TRBV5-1, with a tentative D call TRBD1 (6 bases). This CDR3 has 16 residues. Trimming left V 4 bases short and J 5 bases short, with 20 bases between. Germline loops: CDR1 SGHRS, CDR2 YFSETQ. In DNA form, the CDR3 reads TGCGCCAGCAGCCCGGGGTTGAGACAGGACCAAGATACGCAGTATTTT. Protein product: CASSPGLRQDQDTQYF.

Note on this clone: At the DNA level, this CDR3 is encoded by other sequences in the same sample as well. The chain links TRBV5-1 to TRBJ2-7; 8 bases line up with TRBD1. The CDR3 contains 15 residues. V lost 3 bases to trimming and J lost 3 bases; unmatched junction nucleotides: 8. Looked up from germline, CDR1 is SGHRS and CDR2 is YFSETQ. The CDR3 DNA follows: TGCGCCAGCAGCTCCGCCGGGACAGGTTACTACGAGCAGTACTTC. Residues: CASSSAGTGYYEQYF.

Here the CDR3 DNA reads TGTGCCAGCACCCAGGATCCCGGGACCCAGTACTTC. Its protein is CASTQDPGTQYF. The chain carries TRBV28 and TRBJ2-5, with no clear D. Germline CDR1 MDHEN, CDR2 SYDVKM. Trimming left V 7 bases short and J 7 bases short, with 13 bases between. The CDR3 extends over 12 amino acids.

This clone was observed a few times. The rearrangement links TRBV7-3 to TRBJ2-1; D is uncertain. The V gene's germline CDR1 is SGHTA and CDR2 FQGTGA. Trimming removed 2 bases from V and 7 bases from J, with 12 bases in between. CDR3 length equals 14 residues. CDR3 amino acids: CASSLGQVGNEQFF. The CDR3 nucleotides are TGTGCCAGCAGCTTAGGGCAGGTTGGGAATGAGCAGTTCTTC.